The 10 T cell receptor beta chains in this list originate from one sample, sequenced in a study of T-cell reconstitution after alpha-beta-depleted transplantation in children. Unique molecular identifiers were incorporated when the TCRbeta library was constructed. TCRdb itself ran the PCR reads through MiXCR, one entry per CDR3 protein. Counted here are 75,000 to 90,000 distinct CDR3 sequences, around an eighth occurring once; the ten biggest clones make up 25% to 35%. The sample in question was PBMCs, mostly from graft donor cells, obtained 180 days after TCRalphabeta/CD19-depleted stem cell transplant. The receptors derive from a male patient aged 2-15 years who had a stem cell transplant for acute lymphoblastic leukemia, so the T cells may come from the graft donor.

As DNA, the CDR3 is TGTGCCAGCAGCTTCTGGACGGGCCAAGAGACCCAGTACTTC. It translates to CASSFWTGQETQYF. The chain carries TRBV7-6 and TRBJ2-5; no reliable D call. The CDR3 sequence is 14 residues long. V dropped 3 bases and J dropped 1 base, with 9 bases sitting between them. Germline-derived CDR1 and CDR2 are SGHVS and FNYEAQ.

The V gene is TRBV7-2, the J gene TRBJ1-6, with D unclear. This CDR3 has 13 amino acids. Trimming cost V 1 base and J 7 bases, with 5 bases left between them. CDR1 SGHTA and CDR2 FQGNSA come from the germline V gene. CDR3 in amino acids: CASSLERNSPLHF. Here the CDR3 DNA reads TGTGCCAGCAGCTTAGAGAGGAATTCACCCCTCCACTTT.

The chain carries TRBV20-1 and TRBJ1-1; D is perhaps TRBD1 (5 bases). The V end lost 4 bases, the J end lost 0 bases, and 12 bases lay between the germline ends. The germline V gene has CDR1 DFQATT and CDR2 SNEGSKA (reference sequence). This CDR3 spans 14 amino acids. CDR3 in amino acids: CSATPGHMNTEAFF. CDR3 DNA sequence: TGCAGTGCTACGCCAGGACACATGAACACTGAAGCTTTCTTT.

This clonotype was detected many times. The chain employs TRBV12-3 or TRBV12-4 and TRBJ2-5; TRBD2 is a possible D gene (5 bases). The CDR3 is made up of 13 amino acids. Trimming shortened V by 6 bases and J by 5 bases, and 13 bases separated the two germline ends. The CDR3, as DNA: TGTGCCAGCAGCTCCGGTCCGGGGGAGACCCAGTACTTC. This encodes CASSSGPGETQYF.

This clonotype was detected a few times. The chain employs TRBV20-1 and TRBJ2-7, with 11 bases lining up with TRBD2. CDR1 DFQATT and CDR2 SNEGSKA come from the germline V gene (reference sequence). This CDR3 is 12 amino acids long. The CDR3 reads CSLRTSGYEQYF. CDR3 bases: TGCAGCCTAAGGACTAGCGGGTACGAGCAGTACTTC.

The chain links TRBV28 to TRBJ1-4, with D tentatively TRBD1 (6 bases). This CDR3 comprises 16 residues. V was clipped by 4 bases and J by 0 bases, with 12 bases between them. Germline values: CDR1 MDHEN, CDR2 SYDVKM. DNA for the CDR3: TGTGCCAGCAGTTCCTACAGGGATACAACTAATGAAAAACTGTTTTTT. Translation: CASSSYRDTTNEKLFF.

This clonotype was found many times. The V and J genes are TRBV6-2 or TRBV6-3 and TRBJ2-5, with TRBD1 matching 7 bases. The CDR3 has 15 amino acids. Germline V gene sequence: CDR1 MNHEY, CDR2 SVGEGT. After removal of 5 bases from V and 1 base from J, the junction contained 7 bases not matched to a gene. The CDR3 sequence is CASSPWTGGQETQYF. DNA for the CDR3: TGTGCCAGCAGTCCCTGGACAGGTGGCCAAGAGACCCAGTACTTC.

The chain carries TRBV6-1 and TRBJ2-1, with 13 nucleotides matching TRBD2. CDR1 is MNHNS, CDR2 SASEGT, per germline. J was trimmed by 8 bases and V by 6 bases; bases with no gene match: 7. This CDR3 contains 15 residues. CDR3 loop: CASRRTSGGAHEQFF. DNA for the CDR3: TGTGCCAGCAGGAGAACTAGCGGGGGGGCCCATGAGCAGTTCTTC.

Ten or more counts support this clonotype. The genes are TRBV4-3 and TRBJ2-1, with D perhaps matching TRBD1 (5 bases). The ends were cut back, 0 bases at V and 10 bases at J, with 13 bases in the middle. Germline CDR1 is LGHNA and CDR2 is YSLEER. This CDR3 spans 14 amino acids. CDR3 sequence reads: CASSQEQARREQFF. The CDR3 bases are TGCGCCAGCAGCCAAGAACAGGCGCGCCGGGAGCAGTTCTTC.

The sample holds a few counts of this clonotype. The chain has TRBV5-1 and TRBJ1-2, with D hard to call. The CDR3 length is 13 residues. The germline CDR1 and CDR2 sequences are SGHRS and YFSETQ. V lost 3 bases and J 3 bases, leaving 9 bases between the germline ends. The CDR3 is CASSSDTHYGYTF. Here the CDR3 DNA reads TGCGCCAGCAGCTCTGACACTCACTATGGCTACACCTTC.